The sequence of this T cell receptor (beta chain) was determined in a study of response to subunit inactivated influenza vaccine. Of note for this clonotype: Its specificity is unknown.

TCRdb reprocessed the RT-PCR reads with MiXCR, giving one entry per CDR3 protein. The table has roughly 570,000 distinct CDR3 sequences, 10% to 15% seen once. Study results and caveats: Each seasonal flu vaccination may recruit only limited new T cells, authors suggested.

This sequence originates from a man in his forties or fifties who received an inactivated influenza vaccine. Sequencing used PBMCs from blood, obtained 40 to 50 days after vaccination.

CDR3 protein: CSAPGTSRPDTQYF. CDR3 coding DNA: TGCAGTGCCCCCGGGACTAGCCGTCCAGATACGCAGTATTTT. The V gene is TRBV20-1, the J gene TRBJ2-3, with TRBD2 matching 9 bases. Germline CDR1 is DFQATT and CDR2 is SNEGSKA (reference sequence). CDR3 length equals 14 residues. V trimming: 6 bases; J trimming: 4 bases; junction bases outside the gene matches: 8.